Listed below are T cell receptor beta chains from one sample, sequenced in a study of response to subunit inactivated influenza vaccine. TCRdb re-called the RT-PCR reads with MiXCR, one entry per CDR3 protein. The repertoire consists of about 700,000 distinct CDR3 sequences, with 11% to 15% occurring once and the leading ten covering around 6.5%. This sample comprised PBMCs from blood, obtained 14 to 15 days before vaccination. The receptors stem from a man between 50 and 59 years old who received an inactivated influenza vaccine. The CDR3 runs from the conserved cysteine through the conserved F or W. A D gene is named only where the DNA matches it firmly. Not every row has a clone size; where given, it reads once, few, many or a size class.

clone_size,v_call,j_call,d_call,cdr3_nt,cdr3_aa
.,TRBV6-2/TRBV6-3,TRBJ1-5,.,TGTGCCAGCAGTTACTCGCTCCGTCAGCCCCAGCATTTT,CASSYSLRQPQHF
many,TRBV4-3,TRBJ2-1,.,TGCGCCAGCAGCCAAGATCAGGCATCTGGGATCGAGCAGTTCTTC,CASSQDQASGIEQFF
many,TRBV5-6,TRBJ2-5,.,TGTGCCAGCAGCTTACCGGGGGCAGACGAGGAGACCCAGTACTTC,CASSLPGADEETQYF
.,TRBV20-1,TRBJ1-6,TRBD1,TGCAGTGCAAAGACAGGGAACTCTTTAAGTTCACCCCTCCACTTT,CSAKTGNSLSSPLHF
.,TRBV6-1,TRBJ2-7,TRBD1,TGTGCCAGCAGTGATTCACAGGGGCGTTCCTACGAGCAGTACTTC,CASSDSQGRSYEQYF
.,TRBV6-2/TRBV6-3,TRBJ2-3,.,TGTGCCAGCAGTTATGGGCCACCGGGCCTGGAGGTGGGGTCAGATACGCAGTATTTT,CASSYGPPGLEVGSDTQYF
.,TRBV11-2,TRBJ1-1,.,TGTGCCAGCAGCTTCACTTCGGGTAGCATGAACACTGAAGCTTTCTTT,CASSFTSGSMNTEAFF
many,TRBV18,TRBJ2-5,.,TGTGCCAGCTCACCACCACGCAGGCTAGGACCATTCCCTTTCCAAGAGACCCAGTACTTC,CASSPPRRLGPFPFQETQYF
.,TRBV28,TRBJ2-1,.,TGTGCCAGCAGTTTTGATTGGGTACAGGTCTACAATGAGCAGTTCTTC,CASSFDWVQVYNEQFF
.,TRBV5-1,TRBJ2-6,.,TGCGCCAGCAGCCCGGGGACAAGTGGGGCCAACGTCCTGACTTTC,CASSPGTSGANVLTF
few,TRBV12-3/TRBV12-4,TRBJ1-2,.,TGTGCCAGCAGACGGGCTTCCTCTAACTATGGCTACACCTTC,CASRRASSNYGYTF
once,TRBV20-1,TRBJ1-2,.,TGCAGTGCCCGACCGAACAGTGGCTACACCTTC,CSARPNSGYTF
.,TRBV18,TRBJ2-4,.,TGTGCCAGCTCACCACCATCCAGCCAAAACATTCAGTACTTC,CASSPPSSQNIQYF
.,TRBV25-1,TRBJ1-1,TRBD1,TGTGCCAGCAGTCCCCTTATCCCTGACAGGGGTTCAAACACTGAAGCTTTCTTT,CASSPLIPDRGSNTEAFF
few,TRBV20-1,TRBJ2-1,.,TGCAGTGCTAGGAGTATCGCGGAACCCTACAATGAGCAGTTCTTC,CSARSIAEPYNEQFF
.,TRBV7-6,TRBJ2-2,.,TGTGCCAGCAGCTCTGCAGGGCCCAGGACCGGGGAGCTGTTTTTT,CASSSAGPRTGELFF
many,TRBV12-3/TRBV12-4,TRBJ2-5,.,TGTGCCAGCAGTTTGGGATACCAAGAGACCCAGTACTTC,CASSLGYQETQYF
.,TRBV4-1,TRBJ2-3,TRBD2,TGCGCCAGCAGCCATGTCCGTAGCGGGGGGGCCAGGGATACGCAGTATTTT,CASSHVRSGGARDTQYF
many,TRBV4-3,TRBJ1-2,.,TGCGCCAGCAGCCAAGATCACAGGTCTAATGGCTACACCTTC,CASSQDHRSNGYTF
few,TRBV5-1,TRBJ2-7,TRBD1,TGCGCCAGCAGCTTGGGGTCGCAGGGGGCGGTCGAGCAGTACTTC,CASSLGSQGAVEQYF
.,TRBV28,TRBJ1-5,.,TGTGCCAGCAGTTCTTACAGGCAGAGCAATCAGCCCCAGCATTTT,CASSSYRQSNQPQHF
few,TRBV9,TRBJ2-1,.,TGTGCCAGCAGCGCCTCGGGGGCAGGTTTTAGCGAGCAGTTCTTC,CASSASGAGFSEQFF
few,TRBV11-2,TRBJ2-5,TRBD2,TGTGCCAGCAGCTTATGGCCCTTTAAGAGGCGGGGGAGATTAGAGACCCAGTACTTC,CASSLWPFKRRGRLETQYF
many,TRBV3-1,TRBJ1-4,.,TGTGCCAGCAGCCTAGGGCCTCTCAGGGGAGTTAATGAAAAACTGTTTTTT,CASSLGPLRGVNEKLFF
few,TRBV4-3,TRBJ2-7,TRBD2,TGCGCCAGCAGCCAAGATCCAGCGGGGGGCTCCTACGAGCAGTACTTC,CASSQDPAGGSYEQYF
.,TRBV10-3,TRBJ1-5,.,TGTGCCATCAGTGAGTCTTTGTACGGTGTCGATCAGCCCCAGCATTTT,CAISESLYGVDQPQHF
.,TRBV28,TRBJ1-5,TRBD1,TGTGCCAGCAGATCCCCAAGGGGGCGTAGCAATCAGCCCCAGCATTTT,CASRSPRGRSNQPQHF
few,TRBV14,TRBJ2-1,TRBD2,TGTGCCAGCAGCCAAGAAGAGGGACTAGCTCATATTAGGGATGAGCAGTTCTTC,CASSQEEGLAHIRDEQFF
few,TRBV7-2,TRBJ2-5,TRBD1,TGTGCCAGCAGCTTAGTGACAGGGGGCGCAGAGACCCAGTACTTC,CASSLVTGGAETQYF
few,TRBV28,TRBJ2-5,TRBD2,TGTGCCAGCAGTTTATCAAGCGGGGGATTACAAGAGACCCAGTACTTC,CASSLSSGGLQETQYF
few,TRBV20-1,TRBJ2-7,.,TGCAGTGCCCCCGGGAGCGGGCACGCTCCGCAGCAGTACTTC,CSAPGSGHAPQQYF
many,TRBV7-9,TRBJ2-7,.,TGTGCCAGCAGCTTAGTCGGGGGTTACGAGCAGTACTTC,CASSLVGGYEQYF
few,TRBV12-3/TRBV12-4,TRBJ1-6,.,TGTGCCACCCACGCCGGGGCTGGCTCACCCCTCCACTTT,CATHAGAGSPLHF
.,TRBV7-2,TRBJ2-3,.,TGTGCCAGCAGCTTAGGCCTAGCTTGGATCACAGATACGCAGTATTTT,CASSLGLAWITDTQYF
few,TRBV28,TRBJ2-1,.,TGTGCCAGCAGTCCGATGGCCCTAGCCCAGGGCAATGAGCAGTTCTTC,CASSPMALAQGNEQFF
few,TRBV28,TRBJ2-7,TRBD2,TGTGCCAGCAGTCCGTGGGGGGAGCGGGACCCTTCAGGGAACTACGAGCAGTACTTC,CASSPWGERDPSGNYEQYF
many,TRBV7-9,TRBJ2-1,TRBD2,TGTGCCAGCAGCTCAGGAGCGGGGGGGATTTACAATGAGCAGTTCTTC,CASSSGAGGIYNEQFF
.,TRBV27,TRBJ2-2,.,TGTGCCAGCAGAGGGACCCCGACGAACACCGGGGAGCTGTTTTTT,CASRGTPTNTGELFF
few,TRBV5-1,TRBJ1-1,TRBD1,TGCGCCAGCAGCTTAACTCCGGGACAGGGGGCGAGCACTGAAGCTTTCTTT,CASSLTPGQGASTEAFF
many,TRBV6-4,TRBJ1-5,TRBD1,TGTGCCAGCAGTGAGACAGGGTCTCAGCCCCAGCATTTT,CASSETGSQPQHF
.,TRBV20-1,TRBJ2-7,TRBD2,TGCAGTGCTAGAGATTTTAGCGGGAGGCTCTACGAGCAGTACTTC,CSARDFSGRLYEQYF
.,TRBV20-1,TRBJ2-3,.,TGCAGTGCCCAGTTTGAGGGATCTAGCACAGATACGCAGTATTTT,CSAQFEGSSTDTQYF
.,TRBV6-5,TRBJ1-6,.,TGTGCCAGCAGTTACTCCGGACCAAATAATTCACCCCTCCACTTT,CASSYSGPNNSPLHF
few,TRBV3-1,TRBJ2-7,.,TGTGCCAGCAGCCAACGTCGACGAGGCTACGAGCAGTACTTC,CASSQRRRGYEQYF
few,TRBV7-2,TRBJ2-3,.,TGTGCCAGCAGCTTAGGAATTGGTGATGGTAACGGAGATACGCAGTATTTT,CASSLGIGDGNGDTQYF
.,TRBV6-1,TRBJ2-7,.,TGTGCCAGCATCCCGGGCCGGGGTTCGTACGAGCAGTACTTC,CASIPGRGSYEQYF
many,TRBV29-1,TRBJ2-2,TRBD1,TGCAGCGCCAGAACAGGGGGAAGGACCGGGGAGCTGTTTTTT,CSARTGGRTGELFF
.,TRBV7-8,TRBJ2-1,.,TGTGCCAGCAGCTTTGGGCCCCGCGATGAGCAGTTCTTC,CASSFGPRDEQFF
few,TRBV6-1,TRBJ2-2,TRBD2,TGTGCCAGCAGTGAATACGGGGGGGGGAACACCGGGGAGCTGTTTTTT,CASSEYGGGNTGELFF
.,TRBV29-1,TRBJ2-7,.,TGCAGCGTTGAAGGTGAAGGACAGATCTACGAGCAGTACTTC,CSVEGEGQIYEQYF
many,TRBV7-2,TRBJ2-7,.,TGTGCCAGCAGCTTAGGGAGGGAATACTACGAGCAGTACTTC,CASSLGREYYEQYF
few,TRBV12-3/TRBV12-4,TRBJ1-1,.,TGTGCCAGCAGTTTATGGTCAGACATGAACACTGAAGCTTTCTTT,CASSLWSDMNTEAFF
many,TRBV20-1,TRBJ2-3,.,TGCAGTGCTAGAGATATCCAGGGGATGACTACAGATACGCAGTATTTT,CSARDIQGMTTDTQYF
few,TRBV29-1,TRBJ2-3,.,TGCAGCGTTTCCGTTAGGACAGATACGCAGTATTTT,CSVSVRTDTQYF
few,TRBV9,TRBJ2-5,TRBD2,TGTGCCAGCAGCGTGGGCTTTGGGGACTACGAGACCCAGTACTTC,CASSVGFGDYETQYF